The clone carrying this TCR beta chain has a count of ten or more. V lost 6 bases and J lost 8; bases outside the gene matches: 9. The CDR3 length is 15 residues. Germline CDR1 reads MNHEY; CDR2 reads SVGAGI. In TCRdb, the 5' RACE reads were re-called with MiXCR into one record per CDR3 protein. The table shows over 30,000 distinct CDR3 sequences, with around 4.1% occurring only once. The sample belongs to a study of early T cells in non-severe SARS-CoV-2 infection. Sequenced sample: whole blood. The rearrangement links TRBV6-5 to TRBJ2-1; 11 bases agree with TRBD2. The receptor's source is an adult who was a healthcare worker with PCR-confirmed SARS-CoV-2 infection or an uninfected control (not recorded which). CDR3 DNA sequence: TGTGCCAGCAGGATTAGCGGGAGGGGGTTGGATGAGCAGTTCTTC. It encodes CASRISGRGLDEQFF.